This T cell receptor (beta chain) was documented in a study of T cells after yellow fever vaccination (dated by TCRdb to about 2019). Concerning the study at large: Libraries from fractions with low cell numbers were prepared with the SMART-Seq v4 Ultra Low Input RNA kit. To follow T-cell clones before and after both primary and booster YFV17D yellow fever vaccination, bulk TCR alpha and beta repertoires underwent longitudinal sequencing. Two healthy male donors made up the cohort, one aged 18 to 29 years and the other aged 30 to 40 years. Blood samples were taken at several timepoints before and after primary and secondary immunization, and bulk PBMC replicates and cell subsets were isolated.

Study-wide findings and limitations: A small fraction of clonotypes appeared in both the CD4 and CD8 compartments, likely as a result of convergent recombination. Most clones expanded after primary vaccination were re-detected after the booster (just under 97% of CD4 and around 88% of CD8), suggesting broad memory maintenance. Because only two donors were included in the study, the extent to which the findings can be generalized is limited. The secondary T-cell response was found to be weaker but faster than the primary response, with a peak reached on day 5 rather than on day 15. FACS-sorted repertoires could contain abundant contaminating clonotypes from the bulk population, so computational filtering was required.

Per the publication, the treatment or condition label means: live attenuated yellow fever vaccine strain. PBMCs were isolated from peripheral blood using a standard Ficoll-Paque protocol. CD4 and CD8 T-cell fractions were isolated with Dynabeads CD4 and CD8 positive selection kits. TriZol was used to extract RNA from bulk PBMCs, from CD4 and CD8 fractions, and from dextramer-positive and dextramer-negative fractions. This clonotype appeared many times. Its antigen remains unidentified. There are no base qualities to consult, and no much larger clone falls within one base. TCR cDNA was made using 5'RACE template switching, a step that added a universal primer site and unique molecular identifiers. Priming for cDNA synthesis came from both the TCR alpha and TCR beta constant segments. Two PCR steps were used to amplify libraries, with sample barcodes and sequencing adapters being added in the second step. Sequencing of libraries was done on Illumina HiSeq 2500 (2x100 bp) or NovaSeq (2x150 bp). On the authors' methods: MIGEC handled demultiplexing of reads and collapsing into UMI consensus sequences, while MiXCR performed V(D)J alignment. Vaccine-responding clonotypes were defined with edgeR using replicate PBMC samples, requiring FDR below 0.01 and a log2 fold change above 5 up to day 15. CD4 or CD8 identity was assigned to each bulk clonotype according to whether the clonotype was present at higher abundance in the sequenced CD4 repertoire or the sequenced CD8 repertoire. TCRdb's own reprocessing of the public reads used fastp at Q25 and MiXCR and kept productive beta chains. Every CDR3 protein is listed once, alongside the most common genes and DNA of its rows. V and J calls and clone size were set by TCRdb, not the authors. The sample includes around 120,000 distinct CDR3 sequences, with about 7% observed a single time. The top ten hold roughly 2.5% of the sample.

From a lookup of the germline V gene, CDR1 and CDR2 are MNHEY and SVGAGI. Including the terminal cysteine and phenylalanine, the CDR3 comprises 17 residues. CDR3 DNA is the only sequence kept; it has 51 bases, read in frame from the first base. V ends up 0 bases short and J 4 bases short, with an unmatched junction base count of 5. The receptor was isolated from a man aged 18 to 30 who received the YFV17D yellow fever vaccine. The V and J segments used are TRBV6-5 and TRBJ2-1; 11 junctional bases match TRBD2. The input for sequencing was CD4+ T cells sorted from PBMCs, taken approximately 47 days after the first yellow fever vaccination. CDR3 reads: CASSYSTSGIPYNEQFF. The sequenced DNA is TGTGCCAGCAGTTACTCGACTAGCGGGATCCCATACAATGAGCAGTTCTTC.